One T cell receptor (beta chain) is described in this entry. Its specific antigen is unknown. Base qualities are not at hand, and no much larger clone is one base apart. The library was obtained by the immunoSEQ multiplex PCR assay. Sourced from immuneACCESS, this table was stored by TCRdb with only in-frame sequences that have V and J called. A share of the clones is absent; for the studies checked, an unresolved V gene accounts for under half, and the remainder has no known explanation. This sample holds some 70,000 clones; about 90% were observed only once. Around a tenth of the sample belongs to the ten largest clones. Based on the germline V gene, the CDR1 and CDR2 sequences are LGHNT and FRNRAP. Including cysteine and phenylalanine, the CDR3 has 13 amino acids. Kept here is only the CDR3 DNA, which spans 39 bases and is read in frame from base 1. The V end gives up 8 bases and the J end 4 bases, leaving 3 bases in the junction not matched to a gene.

These data belong to a study of T cell changes during pregnancy in multiple sclerosis (dated by TCRdb to about 2019). In terms of the full investigation: The study looked at changes in the T cell repertoire across pregnancy in women with multiple sclerosis.

Here the chain combines TRBV12-5 and TRBJ2-7; 12 bases in the junction line up with TRBD2. The clonotype comes from a female donor in good health, enrolled as a control in a pregnancy study. Sequenced material: peripheral blood, taken after pregnancy. The encoded CDR3 is CASLGLAGYEQYF. The sequence in DNA is TGTGCTAGTTTGGGACTAGCGGGTTACGAGCAGTACTTC.